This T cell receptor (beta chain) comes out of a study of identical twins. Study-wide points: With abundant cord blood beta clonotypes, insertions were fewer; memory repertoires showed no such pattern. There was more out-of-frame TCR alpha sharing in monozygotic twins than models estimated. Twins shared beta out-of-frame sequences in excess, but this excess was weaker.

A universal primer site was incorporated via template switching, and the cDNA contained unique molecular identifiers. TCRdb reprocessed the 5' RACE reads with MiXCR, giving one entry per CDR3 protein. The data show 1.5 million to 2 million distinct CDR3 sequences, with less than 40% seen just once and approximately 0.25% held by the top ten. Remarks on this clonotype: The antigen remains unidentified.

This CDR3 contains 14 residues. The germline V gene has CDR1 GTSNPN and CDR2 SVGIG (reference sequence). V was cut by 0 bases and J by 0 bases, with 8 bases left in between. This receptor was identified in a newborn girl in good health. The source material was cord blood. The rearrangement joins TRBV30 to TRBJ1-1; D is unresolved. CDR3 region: CAWSVTGMNTEAFF. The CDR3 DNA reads TGTGCCTGGAGTGTTACGGGCATGAACACTGAAGCTTTCTTT. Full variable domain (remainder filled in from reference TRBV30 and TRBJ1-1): SQTIHQWPATLVQPVGSPLSLECTVEGTSNPNLYWYRQAAGRGLQLLFYSVGIGQISSEVPQNLSASRPQDRQFILSSKKLLLSDSGFYLCAWSVTGMNTEAFFGQGTRLTVV.